These 14 T cell receptor beta chains came from one sample sequenced in a study of CD8 T cells in Susac syndrome. With random hexamers, reverse transcription was performed on roughly 0.45 to 1 ug of RNA. TCRdb reprocessed the immunoSEQ multiplex PCR reads via MiXCR and lists one record per CDR3 protein. The sample consists of 100,000 to 150,000 distinct CDR3 sequences, around 96% of them appearing once. The sequenced sample consisted of CD4+ T cells from PBMCs. The receptors come from a human donor in good health.

J is TRBJ1-1 and V is TRBV5-1; D is perhaps TRBD1 (5 bases). Germline CDR1 is SGHRS and CDR2 is YFSETQ. The V gene lost 0 bases and the J gene lost 0 bases, with 15 bases spanning the gap. The CDR3 runs 17 residues. The CDR3 nucleotides are TGCGCCAGCAGCTTGGGGGGGATCGGACCTCTGAACACTGAAGCTTTCTTT. Protein product: CASSLGGIGPLNTEAFF.

The J gene is TRBJ2-7, the V gene TRBV20-1, with 7 positions matching TRBD2. CDR1 and CDR2 (germline): DFQATT, SNEGSKA (reference sequence). V lost 5 bases, J lost 1 base, and 2 bases stayed unmatched. The CDR3 has 12 amino acids. The CDR3 DNA reads as TGCAGTGCTTATAGCGGGTCCTACGAGCAGTACTTC. As protein: CSAYSGSYEQYF.

A single count supports this clonotype. V and J are TRBV5-1 and TRBJ2-5, with D uncertain. CDR1 and CDR2 from the germline V gene are SGHRS and YFSETQ. The CDR3 loop spans 14 amino acids. V lost 0 bases, J lost 2 bases, and 8 bases lay in between. The CDR3 sequence: CASSLAAAQETQYF. The CDR3 region has the DNA TGCGCCAGCAGCTTGGCGGCAGCACAAGAGACCCAGTACTTC.

The chain recombines TRBV5-1 with TRBJ2-1, with 13 bases fitting TRBD2. After removal of 4 bases from V and 4 bases from J, the junction contained 8 bases not matched to a gene. Germline V gene data show CDR1 as SGHRS and CDR2 as YFSETQ. The CDR3 is made up of 17 amino acids. Here the CDR3 reads CASSGSGLAGLYNEQFF. CDR3 bases: TGCGCCAGCAGCGGATCGGGACTAGCGGGACTATACAATGAGCAGTTCTTC.

This chain links TRBV2 with TRBJ1-5; D possibly corresponds to TRBD1 (5 bases). The CDR3 is 13 residues long. Trimming shortened V by 5 bases and J by 7 bases, and 12 bases separated the two germline ends. Looked up from germline, CDR1 is SNHLY and CDR2 is FYNNEI. The CDR3 DNA follows: TGTGCCAGCAGTAAGACCAGGGAACAGCCCCAGCATTTT. Its translation: CASSKTREQPQHF.

This chain connects TRBV15 to TRBJ2-2, with 11 bases fitting TRBD2. V shed 5 bases, J shed 7 bases, and the junction held 3 bases outside the gene matches. The CDR3 consists of 14 residues. Germline assignment: CDR1 LNHNV and CDR2 YYDKDF (reference sequence). The CDR3 DNA sequence: TGTGCCACCAGCTTGGGACTAGCGGTCGGGGAGCTGTTTTTT. It translates to CATSLGLAVGELFF. Full variable domain (remainder filled in from reference TRBV15 and TRBJ2-2): DAMVIQNPRYQVTQFGKPVTLSCSQTLNHNVMYWYQQKSSQAPKLLFHYYDKDFNNEADTPDNFQSRRPNTSFCFLDIRSPGLGDTAMYLCATSLGLAVGELFFGEGSRLTVL.

J is TRBJ2-2 and V is TRBV9; the match to TRBD2 covers 8 bases. The germline CDR1 and CDR2 sequences are SGDLS and YYNGEE. The V and J ends lost 0 bases and 5 bases, in that order; junction bases with no gene match: 15. CDR3 length equals 19 residues. In nucleotides, the CDR3 is TGTGCCAGCAGCGTAGATCTGTCTGCGGGGGGCAGGGAAACCGGGGAGCTGTTTTTT. As protein: CASSVDLSAGGRETGELFF.

The sample holds one count of this clonotype. This CDR3 reads CASSEGTANYGYTF. Written as DNA, the CDR3 is TGTGCCAGCAGCGAAGGGACGGCTAACTATGGCTACACCTTC. The chain recombines TRBV9 with TRBJ1-2; tentatively, D is TRBD1 (5 bases). The CDR3 consists of 14 residues. Trimming left V 3 bases short and J 0 bases short, with 9 bases between. The germline V gene has CDR1 SGDLS and CDR2 YYNGEE.

The V call is TRBV5-1, the J call TRBJ1-2; D is unresolved. Germline V gene sequence: CDR1 SGHRS, CDR2 YFSETQ. This CDR3 region has 12 residues. With 4 bases removed from V and 9 bases from J, the gap between germline ends came to 13 bases. CDR3 bases: TGCGCCAGCAGCGGCGAAACCACCCGCTACACCTTC. Encoded protein: CASSGETTRYTF.

This chain joins TRBV20-1 and TRBJ1-5; D perhaps matches TRBD1 (6 bases). Germline assignment: CDR1 DFQATT and CDR2 SNEGSKA (reference sequence). The germline V and J ends were trimmed by 6 bases and 1 base, with 13 bases remaining between them. The CDR3 loop spans 14 amino acids. The CDR3: CSAWTAGSNQPQHF. As DNA, the CDR3 is TGCAGTGCATGGACAGCAGGCAGCAATCAGCCCCAGCATTTT.

This rearrangement joins TRBV21-1 to TRBJ1-4. TRBV21-1 is a documented pseudogene. The length of the CDR3 is 13 residues. CDR3 loop: CACRVIGGEKLFF. For the CDR3, the DNA is TGTGCCTGCCGGGTTATCGGTGGTGAAAAACTGTTTTTT.

This chain joins TRBV7-2 and TRBJ1-6; 7 nucleotides match TRBD1. The ends lost 8 bases at V and 7 bases at J; junction bases unmatched: 8. The length of the CDR3 is 14 residues. The germline V gene has CDR1 SGHTA and CDR2 FQGNSA. CDR3 DNA sequence: TGTGCCAGCCTCCCCGGGACAGACAATTCACCCCTCCACTTT. It codes for CASLPGTDNSPLHF.

The table lists this clonotype with a count of one. The J gene is TRBJ2-2, the V gene TRBV29-1; a weak D match, TRBD1 (6 bases). This CDR3 spans 13 amino acids. In germline, CDR1 is SQVTM, CDR2 ANQGSEA. Trimming took 4 bases from V and 2 from J, leaving 8 bases between them. The CDR3 region is CSVGTDNTGELFF. DNA for the CDR3: TGCAGCGTTGGGACAGATAACACCGGGGAGCTGTTTTTT.

The genes are TRBV6-6 and TRBJ2-7, with a possible D match to TRBD2 (6 bases). CDR1 and CDR2 (germline): MNHNY, SVGAGI (reference sequence). This CDR3 region has 14 residues. Trimming removed 2 bases at V and 0 bases at J, with 8 bases between. CDR3 protein: CASSYPGGSYEQYF. In DNA, the CDR3 is TGTGCCAGCAGTTACCCCGGGGGCTCCTACGAGCAGTACTTC.